These 32 T cell receptor beta chains were sequenced from one sample in a study of blood T cell repertoires in COVID-19. Repertoires were generated with immunoSEQ multiplex PCR, while TCRdb's copy carries only in-frame clones and drops some. The data contain roughly 65,000 clones, roughly 90% of them singletons. Material: peripheral blood. These receptors were obtained from a man between 60 and 75 years old with acute or convalescent COVID-19.

This clone was seen a few times. The chain joins TRBV7-9 to TRBJ1-5, with TRBD1 as a possible D gene (6 bases). V was clipped by 5 bases and J by 4 bases, with 18 bases between them. From germline, CDR1 is SEHNR and CDR2 FQNEAQ (reference sequence). The CDR3 loop spans 16 amino acids. CDR3 residues: CASSLGLGQGNQPQHF. The CDR3 DNA reads as TGTGCCAGCAGCCTTGGGTTAGGGCAGGGGAATCAGCCCCAGCATTTT.

The CDR3 nucleotides are TGTGCCAGCAGAGACAGGGACATAAGAAACACCATATATTTT. This translates into CASRDRDIRNTIYF. The chain joins TRBV2 to TRBJ1-3, with 7 positions matching TRBD1. CDR3 length equals 14 residues. Germline lookup yields CDR1 SNHLY and CDR2 FYNNEI. V was clipped by 6 bases and J by 5 bases; unmatched bases: 7.

CDR3 sequence: CASSVITGGTRGNTIYF. The CDR3, as DNA: TGTGCCAGCAGCGTAATTACAGGGGGCACGAGGGGAAACACCATATATTTT. The rearrangement links TRBV9 to TRBJ1-3; 9 bases agree with TRBD1. Germline trimming cut 1 base from V and 4 bases from J; bases unmatched to any gene: 9. CDR1 is SGDLS and CDR2 is YYNGEE in the germline V gene. CDR3 length equals 17 residues.

This chain joins TRBV29-1 and TRBJ2-3; perhaps TRBD2 as D (6 bases). Per the germline V gene, CDR1 is SQVTM and CDR2 is ANQGSEA. V was shortened by 3 bases and J by 1 base, with 8 bases between the two germline ends. The CDR3 extends over 13 amino acids. The CDR3 reads CSVDRRGTDTQYF. CDR3 in DNA: TGCAGCGTTGACAGGAGGGGCACAGATACGCAGTATTTT.

The genes are TRBV19 and TRBJ2-5, with D tentatively TRBD1 (6 bases). The CDR3 extends over 14 amino acids. Germline CDR1 is LNHDA and CDR2 is SQIVND (reference sequence). Trimming stripped 2 bases from V and 4 bases from J, with 11 bases between. CDR3 in DNA: TGTGCCAGTAGTATAACAGGGTCGGGAGAGACCCAGTACTTC. It is translated as CASSITGSGETQYF.

This clone was recorded once. This chain joins TRBV5-1 and TRBJ2-1; a weak D match, TRBD2 (5 bases). The CDR3 runs 14 residues. Trimming pared 2 bases from V and 3 bases from J, leaving 9 bases between. CDR1 is SGHRS, CDR2 YFSETQ, per germline. The CDR3 DNA is TGCGCCAGCAGCTTAAACAGCGGCTACAATGAGCAGTTCTTC. This gives the protein CASSLNSGYNEQFF.

The chain joins TRBV7-8 to TRBJ1-2; 7 nucleotides agree with TRBD1. Germline values: CDR1 SGHVS, CDR2 FQNEAQ. V was pared by 4 bases and J by 1 base, with 12 bases of the junction left unmatched. The CDR3 length is 17 residues. CDR3: CASSYPASRDSNYGYTF. The CDR3 nucleotides read TGTGCCAGCAGCTACCCCGCTTCGAGGGACAGTAACTATGGCTACACCTTC.

The table lists this clone with a count of one. The rearrangement links TRBV18 to TRBJ1-5; TRBD1 aligns across 7 bases. This CDR3 contains 16 residues. Germline V lookup: CDR1 KGHSH, CDR2 LQKENI. With V trimmed by 3 bases and J by 4 bases, 9 bases remained unmatched. CDR3 in amino acids: CASSPPGQALNQPQHF. In DNA, the CDR3 is TGTGCCAGCTCACCGCCCGGACAGGCCCTGAATCAGCCCCAGCATTTT. Together with reference TRBV18 and TRBJ1-5, the CDR3 gives the full variable domain: NAGVMQNPRHLVRRRGQEARLRCSPMKGHSHVYWYRQLPEEGLKFMVYLQKENIIDESGMPKERFSAEFPKEGPSILRIQQVVRGDSAAYFCASSPPGQALNQPQHFGDGTRLSIL.

The chain recombines TRBV6-5 with TRBJ2-2; tentative D call: TRBD1 (6 bases). Germline V gives CDR1 MNHEY, CDR2 SVGAGI. The length of the CDR3 is 15 residues. Trimming removed 0 bases from V and 4 bases from J, with 9 bases in between. CDR3 coding DNA: TGTGCCAGCAGTTACTCACAGGGCAGCACCGGGGAGCTGTTTTTT. This encodes CASSYSQGSTGELFF.

In this sample, this clone turned up once. This chain uses TRBV13 with TRBJ1-1; weak D call: TRBD1 (6 bases). Trimming removed 8 bases from V and 1 base from J, with 14 bases in between. Germline CDR1 is PRHDT and CDR2 is FYEKMQ (reference sequence). This CDR3 contains 14 residues. CDR3 in DNA: TGTGCCAGCTTCCTCGGACAGACGAACACTGAAGCTTTCTTT. Protein product: CASFLGQTNTEAFF.

In this sample, this clone turned up once. V usage is TRBV5-6 and J usage is TRBJ1-2; no clear D gene. The CDR3 is 15 residues long. Germline CDR1 reads SGHDT; CDR2 reads YYEEEE. V dropped 4 bases and J dropped 1 base, with 14 bases sitting between them. The CDR3 nucleotides are TGTGCCAGCAGCCGAGAATTTAACAGTAACTATGGCTACACCTTC. It yields the protein CASSREFNSNYGYTF.

The chain links TRBV5-6 to TRBJ1-5, with TRBD1 matching 7 bases. Germline V gives CDR1 SGHDT, CDR2 YYEEEE. Trimming cost V 2 bases and J 7 bases; bases outside gene matches: 9. This CDR3 has 15 amino acids. Here the CDR3 DNA reads TGTGCCAGCAGCTTTTATCGACAGGGCGGACAGCCCCAGCATTTT. Amino acids: CASSFYRQGGQPQHF.

This clone was counted once. The chain recombines TRBV5-1 with TRBJ1-6; TRBD1 might be the D (5 bases). The CDR3 is made up of 14 amino acids. V dropped 10 bases and J dropped 0 bases, with 11 bases sitting between them. From germline, CDR1 is SGHRS and CDR2 YFSETQ. CDR3 sequence reads: CAPCGASYNSPLHF. In DNA, the CDR3 is TGCGCCCCGTGCGGGGCCTCCTATAATTCACCCCTCCACTTT.

This chain connects TRBV7-2 to TRBJ1-1; TRBD1 matches 9 bases. Per the germline V gene, CDR1 is SGHTA and CDR2 is FQGNSA. The trim removed 4 bases at V and 5 bases at J, leaving 5 bases unmatched. This CDR3 comprises 14 residues. The CDR3 loop is CASSYWTGATEAFF. CDR3 DNA sequence: TGTGCCAGCAGCTACTGGACAGGGGCTACTGAAGCTTTCTTT.

The chain joins TRBV7-8 to TRBJ2-7; 11 bases match TRBD1. The germline V gene encodes CDR1 SGHVS and CDR2 FQNEAQ. This CDR3 has 18 residues. The V and J ends lost 5 bases and 2 bases, in that order; junction bases with no gene match: 14. In DNA, the CDR3 is TGTGCCAGCAGCCTTCGGACTACGGTGGGACAGGGGGCCTACGAGCAGTACTTC. Its translation is CASSLRTTVGQGAYEQYF.

The rearrangement joins TRBV29-1 to TRBJ2-3, with a possible D match to TRBD2 (5 bases). Trimming removed 4 bases from V and 4 bases from J, with 12 bases in between. The CDR3 is 13 residues long. Germline V gene data show CDR1 as SQVTM and CDR2 as ANQGSEA. CDR3 amino acids: CSVARVGADTQYF. CDR3 coding DNA: TGCAGCGTTGCTAGAGTCGGGGCAGATACGCAGTATTTT.

Only one count was recorded for this clone. The chain links TRBV5-1 to TRBJ2-3; TRBD1 matches 9 bases. CDR3 length equals 16 residues. Per the germline V gene, CDR1 is SGHRS and CDR2 is YFSETQ. V was pared by 0 bases and J by 1 base, with 3 bases of the junction left unmatched. CDR3 coding DNA: TGCGCCAGCAGCTTGGGGACAGGGGCCGGCACAGATACGCAGTATTTT. Encoded protein: CASSLGTGAGTDTQYF.

The J gene is TRBJ2-1, the V gene TRBV28, with TRBD2 matching 9 bases. Germline V CDR1 and CDR2: MDHEN, SYDVKM. The CDR3 consists of 13 residues. V was pared by 10 bases and J by 9 bases, with 10 bases of the junction left unmatched. The CDR3 sequence: CANSGTSNGEQFF. For the CDR3, the DNA is TGTGCCAACTCCGGGACTAGCAACGGTGAGCAGTTCTTC.

The sample holds one count of this clone. The chain recombines TRBV12-5 with TRBJ1-2, with D maybe TRBD1 (6 bases). There are 14 residues in the CDR3. Germline V gene data show CDR1 as LGHNT and CDR2 as FRNRAP. Trimming stripped 6 bases from V and 0 bases from J, with 11 bases between. CDR3 residues: CASGWGQPNYGYTF. For the CDR3, the DNA is TGTGCTAGTGGCTGGGGACAACCTAACTATGGCTACACCTTC.

In its sample, this clone was seen a few times. V and J are TRBV2 and TRBJ1-2; no clear D. The CDR3 is 11 amino acids. Trimming took off 10 bases at V and 7 bases at J, with 13 bases between the two ends. The V gene's germline CDR1 is SNHLY and CDR2 FYNNEI. CDR3 region: CAKTPGLGYTF. The CDR3 DNA sequence: TGTGCCAAAACACCGGGTCTTGGCTACACCTTC.

This clone is a singleton in its sample. The chain has TRBV11-3 and TRBJ2-3, with TRBD1 matching 10 bases. The CDR3 runs 17 residues. Germline CDR1 and CDR2: SGHNT and YENEEA. With V trimmed by 5 bases and J by 0 bases, 8 bases remained unmatched. CDR3 sequence: CASSPSGTGVSTDTQYF. The CDR3, as DNA: TGTGCCAGCAGCCCGTCCGGGACAGGGGTTAGCACAGATACGCAGTATTTT.

The rearrangement uses TRBV2 and TRBJ1-5; TRBD1 matches at 11 bases. CDR1 is SNHLY, CDR2 FYNNEI, per germline. CDR3 size: 15 residues. Trimming cost V 4 bases and J 6 bases; bases outside gene matches: 5. CDR3 sequence reads: CASSVGTGGFQPQHF. The CDR3 nucleotides read TGTGCCAGCAGTGTCGGGACAGGGGGATTTCAGCCCCAGCATTTT. Variable domain in full (rest from reference TRBV2 and TRBJ1-5): EPEVTQTPSHQVTQMGQEVILRCVPISNHLYFYWYRQILGQKVEFLVSFYNNEISEKSEIFDDQFSVERPDGSNFTLKIRSTKLEDSAMYFCASSVGTGGFQPQHFGDGTRLSIL.

This chain connects TRBV12-3 or TRBV12-4 to TRBJ2-1; D might be TRBD1 (5 bases). V dropped 2 bases and J dropped 9 bases, with 8 bases sitting between them. The CDR3 spans 12 residues. The DNA for the CDR3 is TGTGCCAGCAGTTTATGGGGCGTTGAGCAGTTCTTC. This gives the protein CASSLWGVEQFF.

The rearrangement joins TRBV18 to TRBJ2-3; D is undetermined. The germline V and J ends were trimmed by 2 bases and 2 bases, with 11 bases remaining between them. Germline CDR1 KGHSH, CDR2 LQKENI. The CDR3 contains 15 residues. CDR3: CASSPSPGITDTQYF. The DNA for the CDR3 is TGTGCCAGCTCACCATCTCCGGGTATCACAGATACGCAGTATTTT.

This chain uses TRBV29-1 with TRBJ2-7; 8 bases match TRBD1. Germline CDR1 SQVTM, CDR2 ANQGSEA. With 3 bases clipped from V and 3 bases from J, the junction kept 10 bases outside the gene matches. This CDR3 is built from 15 residues. The CDR3 DNA reads TGCAGCGTTGAGAGGTCTCTGGGACAGGACTACGAGCAGTACTTC. Amino acid sequence: CSVERSLGQDYEQYF.

V usage is TRBV3-1 (or the pseudogene TRBV3-2) and J usage is TRBJ2-6; 10 positions match TRBD1. The CDR3 extends over 17 amino acids. With 4 bases clipped from V and 4 bases from J, the junction kept 7 bases outside the gene matches. From germline, CDR1 is LGHDT and CDR2 YNNKEL (reference sequence). CDR3 amino acids: CASSRTGGGTGANVLTF. DNA for the CDR3: TGTGCCAGCAGCCGGACAGGGGGTGGTACCGGGGCCAACGTCCTGACTTTC.

The DNA for the CDR3 is TGCGCCAGCAGCCAAACCCGTTCCGGGACAGGGGGCTACGAGCAGTACTTC. Translating gives CASSQTRSGTGGYEQYF. V usage is TRBV4-1 and J usage is TRBJ2-7; TRBD1 agrees at 11 bases. Per germline, CDR1 MGHRA and CDR2 YSYEKL. Losses at the gene ends were 2 bases for V and 3 bases for J; bases not matched to a gene: 9. This CDR3 comprises 17 residues.

CDR3 in amino acids: CASSGTGIGYTF. The CDR3 DNA reads as TGTGCCAGCAGCGGGACAGGGATAGGCTACACCTTC. This chain links TRBV12-3 or TRBV12-4 with TRBJ1-2, with 9 nucleotides matching TRBD1. V was pared by 6 bases and J by 8 bases, with 4 bases of the junction left unmatched. The CDR3 is made up of 12 amino acids.

This rearrangement joins TRBV19 to TRBJ2-7; possible D gene TRBD1, 5 bases. The CDR3 extends over 14 amino acids. The germline V gene has CDR1 LNHDA and CDR2 SQIVND (reference sequence). V was pared by 1 base and J by 4 bases, with 11 bases between. The CDR3 here is CASSIADTSYEQYF. The DNA of the CDR3 is TGTGCCAGTAGTATAGCGGACACGTCGTACGAGCAGTACTTC.

This rearrangement joins TRBV6-5 to TRBJ2-3; TRBD2 is a possible D gene (6 bases). The germline V gene has CDR1 MNHEY and CDR2 SVGAGI. The CDR3 covers 13 residues. V shed 0 bases and J shed 10 bases, with 11 bases lying between them. The CDR3 loop reads CASSYSMGTPQYF. DNA for the CDR3: TGTGCCAGCAGTTACTCGATGGGGACTCCGCAGTATTTT.

The chain joins TRBV5-6 to TRBJ1-4; 10 bases align to TRBD1. V shed 1 base and J 8 bases; nucleotides not matched to a gene: 11. Germline lookup yields CDR1 SGHDT and CDR2 YYEEEE. This CDR3 contains 17 residues. CDR3 nucleotides: TGTGCCAGCAGCTTGATTGGGGAGACAGGGGGCGAGGAAAAACTGTTTTTT. It specifies CASSLIGETGGEEKLFF.

In its sample, this clone was seen a few times. The J gene is TRBJ2-7, the V gene TRBV12-5; D gene ambiguous. V lost 7 bases, J lost 0 bases, and 10 bases lay in between. The CDR3 extends over 13 amino acids. Germline V gene data show CDR1 as LGHNT and CDR2 as FRNRAP. CDR3 sequence: CASAPGVSYEQYF. CDR3 coding DNA: TGTGCTAGTGCCCCGGGTGTCTCCTACGAGCAGTACTTC.